The T cell receptor (beta chain) under discussion was sequenced for a study of cytomegalovirus exposure and HLA in healthy donors. Study in general: Falling in the Caucasian-associated ancestry cluster were 81% of approximately 410 genotyped donors. Overall study results and limits: Among TCR beta chains, those listed as cytomegalovirus-associated numbered more than 150. A missense variant in DCLRE1C was later tied to TCR beta V- and J-gene trimming.

Use of 60 Vbeta and 13 Jbeta primers characterized the PCR. The repertoire was sequenced with immunoSEQ multiplex PCR; TCRdb's copy has only in-frame clones and lacks some. Of 200,000 to 250,000 clones in the sample, around three quarters were seen once. Of note for this clone: Its antigen is not identified.

Germline values: CDR1 SGDLS, CDR2 YYNGEE. The CDR3 is 14 residues long. After removal of 2 bases from V and 6 bases from J, the junction contained 5 bases not matched to a gene. The sample comprised PBMCs. The rearrangement links TRBV9 to TRBJ1-2; TRBD1 aligns across 9 bases. This clonotype was obtained from a man aged 35 to 55 in good health and CMV-seronegative. CDR3 sequence: CASSVTGGLDGYTF. CDR3 nucleotides: TGTGCCAGCAGCGTGACAGGGGGTCTTGATGGCTACACCTTC.